The 18 T cell receptor beta chains given below trace back to one sample, sequenced in a study of cytomegalovirus exposure and HLA in healthy donors. Primers for the PCR totalled 60 Vbeta and 13 Jbeta. Sequenced by immunoSEQ multiplex PCR; TCRdb stores in-frame clones only, minus some. This table has around 150,000 clones, 70% to 90% appearing once. Sequenced: PBMCs. All receptors come from a woman aged 40 to 50 in good health and CMV-seropositive.

The chain is built from TRBV4-3 and TRBJ2-7; TRBD2 matches at 10 bases. The length of the CDR3 is 17 residues. Germline V gene data show CDR1 as LGHNA and CDR2 as YSLEER. The junction had 9 bases not matched to a gene; V was cut back by 4 bases and J by 0 bases. The CDR3 spells CASSLYTSGASSYEQYF. CDR3 in DNA: TGCGCCAGCAGCCTATATACTAGCGGGGCAAGCTCCTACGAGCAGTACTTC.

The genes are TRBV7-6 and TRBJ2-1, with a weak D call TRBD2 (6 bases). The CDR3 extends over 12 amino acids. Trimming took off 0 bases at V and 10 bases at J, with 7 bases between the two ends. Germline V gives CDR1 SGHVS, CDR2 FNYEAQ. CDR3 in amino acids: CASSLASGEQFF. The CDR3 coding sequence is TGTGCCAGCAGCTTAGCTAGCGGCGAGCAGTTCTTC.

The J gene is TRBJ2-1, the V gene TRBV30; TRBD2 aligns across 9 bases. This CDR3 is 15 amino acids long. The V gene's germline CDR1 is GTSNPN and CDR2 SVGIG (reference sequence). Trimming cost V 3 bases and J 3 bases; bases outside gene matches: 6. Here the CDR3 DNA reads TGTGCCTGGAGGGCGGGAGGGCTTTACTACAATGAGCAGTTCTTC. Amino acid sequence: CAWRAGGLYYNEQFF.

This rearrangement joins TRBV5-6 to TRBJ2-3; 7 positions match TRBD1. The CDR3 runs to 13 residues. The ends lost 3 bases at V and 4 bases at J; junction bases unmatched: 2. Germline V lookup: CDR1 SGHDT, CDR2 YYEEEE. The CDR3 is CASSSGQADTQYF. CDR3 DNA sequence: TGTGCCAGCAGCTCCGGACAGGCAGATACGCAGTATTTT.

The V and J genes are TRBV7-2 and TRBJ2-3, with TRBD2 identical over 12 bases. CDR1 is SGHTA, CDR2 FQGNSA, per germline. This CDR3 contains 17 residues. Trimming took 3 bases from V and 1 from J; bases not matched to a gene: 5. CDR3 residues: CASSLLAGGLGTDTQYF. In DNA form, the CDR3 reads TGTGCCAGCAGCTTGCTAGCGGGGGGGCTGGGCACAGATACGCAGTATTTT.

This clone was recorded only once. This sequence joins TRBV18 and TRBJ2-2, with 9 bases matching TRBD1. V lost 1 base, J lost 4 bases, and 7 bases stayed unmatched. The length of the CDR3 is 17 residues. Germline CDR1 and CDR2: KGHSH and LQKENI. CDR3 nucleotide sequence: TGTGCCAGCTCACCACTTGGGACAGGGCTCGGCACCGGGGAGCTGTTTTTT. This codes for CASSPLGTGLGTGELFF.

The gene calls are TRBV2 and TRBJ2-7; possible D gene TRBD2, 5 bases. The CDR3 sequence is 15 residues long. Per the germline V gene, CDR1 is SNHLY and CDR2 is FYNNEI. Trimming took off 6 bases at V and 0 bases at J, with 15 bases between the two ends. This CDR3 reads CASSHIASSSYEQYF. DNA for the CDR3: TGTGCCAGCAGCCACATAGCGTCGAGCTCCTACGAGCAGTACTTC.

The genes are TRBV29-1 and TRBJ1-5; D perhaps matches TRBD1 (6 bases). The ends were cut back, 6 bases at V and 7 bases at J, with 16 bases in the middle. CDR1 and CDR2 (germline): SQVTM, ANQGSEA. The CDR3 contains 13 residues. The CDR3: CSVAAGVGQPQHF. The CDR3 DNA is TGCAGCGTGGCCGCAGGGGTCGGGCAGCCCCAGCATTTT.

This chain links TRBV28 with TRBJ1-5; D is possibly TRBD1 (5 bases). The length of the CDR3 is 14 residues. Per the germline V gene, CDR1 is MDHEN and CDR2 is SYDVKM. Trimming took 3 bases from V and 5 from J, leaving 11 bases between them. This chain's CDR3 is CASSFDRFYQPQHF. CDR3 nucleotide sequence: TGTGCCAGCAGTTTCGACAGATTCTATCAGCCCCAGCATTTT.

The chain is built from TRBV29-1 and TRBJ2-5, with 8 bases lining up with TRBD2. This CDR3 comprises 13 residues. Germline assignment: CDR1 SQVTM and CDR2 ANQGSEA. Germline trimming cut 3 bases from V and 4 bases from J; bases unmatched to any gene: 4. DNA for the CDR3: TGCAGCGTTGATAGCCTAGCGGGAGAGACCCAGTACTTC. Residues: CSVDSLAGETQYF.

V usage is TRBV30 and J usage is TRBJ1-1; the match to TRBD1 covers 8 bases. CDR1 GTSNPN and CDR2 SVGIG come from the germline V gene (reference sequence). The junction had 14 bases not matched to a gene; V was cut back by 5 bases and J by 0 bases. There are 17 residues in the CDR3. The CDR3: CAWGYGSDRVMNTEAFF. CDR3 nucleotide sequence: TGTGCCTGGGGATATGGCTCGGACAGGGTGATGAACACTGAAGCTTTCTTT. Using reference TRBV30 and TRBJ1-1 for the parts outside the CDR3, the full variable domain is SQTIHQWPATLVQPVGSPLSLECTVEGTSNPNLYWYRQAAGRGLQLLFYSVGIGQISSEVPQNLSASRPQDRQFILSSKKLLLSDSGFYLCAWGYGSDRVMNTEAFFGQGTRLTVV.

DNA of the CDR3: TGTGCCAGCGGGGAGAGACGAATTCAAGAGACCCAGTACTTC. Protein: CASGERRIQETQYF. The chain uses TRBV21-1 and TRBJ2-5; the table's D call, TRBD2, was not checked against the DNA. TRBV21-1 is tagged as a pseudogene. CDR3 length: 14 residues.

V and J are TRBV6-1 and TRBJ1-5; 7 bases align to TRBD1. The CDR3 totals 15 residues. J gave up 3 bases and V 2 bases, and 4 bases lay outside the gene matches. Germline values: CDR1 MNHNS, CDR2 SASEGT. CDR3 residues: CASSELTGTNQPQHF. The CDR3, as DNA: TGTGCCAGCAGTGAATTGACAGGGACCAATCAGCCCCAGCATTTT.

In DNA, the CDR3 is TGTGCCAGCAGCTACGGACAGGGGGCCGGTGAGCAGTTCTTC. It is translated as CASSYGQGAGEQFF. The gene calls are TRBV7-2 and TRBJ2-1, with 11 nucleotides matching TRBD1. V was clipped by 4 bases and J by 9 bases; unmatched bases: 5. This CDR3 comprises 14 residues. CDR1 and CDR2 (germline): SGHTA, FQGNSA.

The CDR3 coding sequence is TGTGCCAGCATTCCAGAGACTGCTGGAAACACTGAAGCTTTCTTT. It translates to CASIPETAGNTEAFF. The V and J genes are TRBV2 and TRBJ1-1; D gene ambiguous. Germline V gene data show CDR1 as SNHLY and CDR2 as FYNNEI. The CDR3 consists of 15 residues. Trimming left V 7 bases short and J 2 bases short, with 17 bases between.

This sequence joins TRBV7-6 and TRBJ1-1; maybe TRBD1 (5 bases). V lost 1 base and J lost 4, with 10 bases in between. Germline V CDR1 and CDR2: SGHVS, FNYEAQ. This CDR3 contains 14 residues. CDR3 sequence: CASSLGEGSTEAFF. CDR3 DNA sequence: TGTGCCAGCAGCTTAGGGGAGGGGAGCACTGAAGCTTTCTTT.

The chain is built from TRBV4-3 and TRBJ1-3; TRBD1 agrees at 12 bases. Germline V gene sequence: CDR1 LGHNA, CDR2 YSLEER. Unmatched junction bases numbered 2, after V lost 1 base and J lost 4 bases. The CDR3 sequence is 16 residues long. The CDR3 region is CASSQGDRGLGNTIYF. The CDR3 DNA reads TGCGCCAGCAGCCAAGGGGACAGGGGGCTCGGAAACACCATATATTTT.

The V call is TRBV27, the J call TRBJ1-1; no reliable D call. CDR1 is MNHEY, CDR2 SMNVEV, per germline (reference sequence). Trimming removed 5 bases at V and 1 base at J, with 14 bases between. The CDR3 consists of 15 residues. This CDR3 reads CASSPPGVPNTEAFF. The CDR3 bases are TGTGCCAGCAGTCCCCCGGGAGTTCCGAACACTGAAGCTTTCTTT.